This T cell receptor beta chain is drawn from a study of T cells in Graves' hyperthyroidism and ophthalmopathy (dated by TCRdb to between 2017 and 2020). Concerning the study at large: Peripheral blood samples were taken at initial diagnosis, before any treatment was given. The paper reports TCR Vbeta CDR3 sequencing of some 140 peripheral blood samples: 43 ophthalmopathy, roughly 74 hyperthyroidism and around 17 progressor patients. Prospective prediction of ophthalmopathy was tested in an independent validation cohort consisting of some 19 hyperthyroidism patients and approximately 16 patients who later progressed to ophthalmopathy. Thyroid tissue and blood T-cell repertoires from six Graves' hyperthyroidism patients were also compared in the study. A discovery cohort of fewer than 110 patients, roughly 43 with Graves' ophthalmopathy and 57 with stable Graves' hyperthyroidism, was used to find distinguishing TCR V-J signatures. Following sampling, methimazole starting at 30 mg daily was given to hyperthyroidism patients, and high-dose intravenous methylprednisolone was given to ophthalmopathy patients. The approximately 100 discovery patients were divided at random into training and test sets in a 7:3 ratio.

Overall results and qualifications from the work: A 13 V-J signature model separated ophthalmopathy from stable hyperthyroidism, with approximately 86% sensitivity and around 84% specificity in cross-validation and 80%/75% in testing. In validation, the model predicted progression to ophthalmopathy a median of 6.5 months before onset, with roughly 70% sensitivity and roughly 79% specificity. Most expanded thyroid clonotypes (frequency above 0.001) were also detected in blood, a finding suggesting that blood repertoires may reflect thyroid immune responses. Sample size was not statistically predetermined, and blinding of investigators to group allocation was not performed.

Notes on this clonotype: The specificity of this receptor is unknown. Base qualities are missing; no much larger clone stands one base away.

TCR beta CDR3 regions were amplified from RNA transcripts. For the first round of RT-PCR on the TCR CDR3, the HTBI primer set was used together with the Qiagen OneStep RT-PCR kit. A second multiplex PCR round built the libraries, followed by size selection and purification. The libraries were sequenced on an Illumina HiSeq2000 using paired-end 100 bp reads. On the study's bioinformatics: Raw data were processed with SOAPnuke, discarding reads with adapters, uncalled bases, mean Phred below 15, or no exact constant-primer or identifier match. High-quality paired reads were merged with COPE v1.2.5, and unique nucleotide sequences were defined as clonotypes. Clonotypes were aligned to IMGT TRBV, TRBD and TRBJ reference segments using MiTCR v1.1. Analysis was restricted to V-J combinations with a frequency above 0.0001, which covered just over 98% of repertoires. The TCS score was defined as F50 (clonal expansion) divided by E x V (chaos), with BLOSUM62-based TCRdist calculated between CDR3 peptides within each V-J. Welch's t-statistics and random forest reduced around 550 V-J features to under 15, which were used in a naive Bayes classifier (R e1071). The raw public reads went through TCRdb reprocessing: fastp at Q25, MiXCR clone calling, in-frame beta chains kept. When rows share a CDR3 protein, they turn into one entry using the most common DNA and genes. What appears here as the V and J calls and clone size reflects TCRdb's work, not the paper's. Within this sample are 650,000 to 750,000 distinct CDR3 sequences, with about 15% of them counted one time only. Together, the top ten hold approximately 10% of the sample.

Graves' hyperthyroidism was defined as stable when no progression to ophthalmopathy occurred over 18 months of follow-up. Hyperthyroidism patients were aged 18 to 65 years and newly diagnosed, with disease duration of less than 2 months. Patients with uncontrolled infections, other autoimmune diseases, pregnancy or lactation were excluded. Diagnoses relied on clinical symptoms, serum thyroxine and TRAb, thyroid ultrasound and orbital computed tomography. PBMCs were separated from approximately 9.9 ml of fresh peripheral blood using Ficoll-Paque density gradient centrifugation. Total RNA was extracted using Trizol reagent, and RNA quality was assessed on an Agilent 2100 Bioanalyzer. From a lookup of the germline V gene, CDR1 and CDR2 are SGHRS and YFSETQ. Trimming costs V 0 bases and J 5 bases, and their ends lie 11 bases apart. Taken from cysteine to phenylalanine, the CDR3 has 14 residues. Just CDR3 DNA is preserved here, 42 bases in frame from base 1.

The receptor comes from a woman under 30 with Graves' hyperthyroidism. The specimen was blood. The sequence joins TRBV5-1 to TRBJ1-1; TRBD1 is a possible D gene, resting on 5 matching bases. CDR3 reads: CASSLEWGRTEAFF. At the DNA level, the sequence is TGCGCCAGCAGCTTGGAATGGGGGAGGACTGAAGCTTTCTTT.